This TCR beta chain comes out of a study of blood T cell repertoires in COVID-19. Study-level information: COVID-19 samples, acute and convalescent, were from the United States, Italy and Spain. Sources were T cells, B-cell-depleted T cells, or PBMCs; the material itself was cDNA or gDNA.

In the study's own analysis: Reference gene primer amplification in the assay estimated nucleated cell counts. Assay: immunoSEQ multiplex PCR; the TCRdb copy retains only in-frame clones and omits some. V and J calls and clone size are as listed in that table; D and trimming were resolved from the DNA. The sample yields 80,000 to 100,000 clones, around 82% seen once. With 6 bases removed from V and 5 bases from J, the gap between germline ends came to 11 bases. Looked up from germline, CDR1 is SNHLY and CDR2 is FYNNEI. The CDR3 is 13 residues long. The sequence was collected from a man between 70 and 80 years old with active or convalescent COVID-19. The rearrangement links TRBV2 to TRBJ1-5; weak D call: TRBD1 (5 bases). The sequenced material came from peripheral blood. The CDR3 loop reads CASRAGGDQPQHF. In nucleotides, the CDR3 is TGTGCCAGCAGGGCGGGGGGGGATCAGCCCCAGCATTTT.